This TCR beta chain came from a study of CD8+ T cells in alopecia areata. Study at large: The percentage of affected scalp area served as the score of severity for treated patients. Whole-study results and caveats: In scalp and blood during tofacitinib, many expanded lesional clones persisted. Especially in alopecia totalis/universalis, lesional scalp showed greater clonality than normal scalp did.

It was cDNA, reverse transcribed from extracted RNA, that served as the sequencing template. Produced via immunoSEQ multiplex PCR; TCRdb's table is partial and in-frame only. Among over 70,000 clones listed, approximately 72% were seen once. The CDR3 length is 16 residues. V dropped 5 bases and J dropped 3 bases, with 19 bases sitting between them. Germline assignment: CDR1 MDHEN and CDR2 SYDVKM. The treatment here: oral pan-JAK inhibitor, 5-10 mg twice daily. Patients with alopecia areata provided lesional scalp punch biopsies as well as peripheral blood. This clone was counted only a few times. Its matching antigen is unknown.

This rearrangement joins TRBV28 to TRBJ2-5; no firm D call. The material was CD8+ T cells sorted from blood, obtained at week 24, from a patient treated with tofacitinib. This clonotype was obtained from a human donor with alopecia areata. This CDR3 is CASSLHLRRTKETQYF. The DNA for the CDR3 is TGTGCCAGCAGTCTCCACCTGCGACGGACCAAAGAGACCCAGTACTTC.